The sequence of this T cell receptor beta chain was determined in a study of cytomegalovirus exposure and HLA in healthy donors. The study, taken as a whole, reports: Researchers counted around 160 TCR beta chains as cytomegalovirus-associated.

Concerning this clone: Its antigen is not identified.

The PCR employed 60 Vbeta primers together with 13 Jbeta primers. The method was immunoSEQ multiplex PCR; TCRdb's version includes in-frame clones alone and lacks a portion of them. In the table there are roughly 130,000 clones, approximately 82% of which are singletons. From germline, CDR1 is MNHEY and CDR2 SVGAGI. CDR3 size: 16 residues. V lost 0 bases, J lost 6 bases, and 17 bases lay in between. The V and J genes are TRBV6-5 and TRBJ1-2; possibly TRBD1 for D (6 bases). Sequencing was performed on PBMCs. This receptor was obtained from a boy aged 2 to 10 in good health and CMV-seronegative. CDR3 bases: TGTGCCAGCAGTTACTCCGTAACAGGGACCCACGATGGCTACACCTTC. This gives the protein CASSYSVTGTHDGYTF.